This TCR beta chain stems from a study of radiation and T cells in renal cell carcinoma. Study-wide results and limits: In blood, top tumor clones expanded by 2 weeks, shrinking by 4.

Measured with immunoSEQ multiplex PCR; TCRdb has only the in-frame clones, and not every one. The sample contains fewer than 200,000 clones, 88% of which appear only once. This clone was counted a single time. The antigen remains undetermined. This sample's time point: blood 4 weeks post-SBRT, at nephrectomy. Treatment described: 15 Gy SBRT to primary tumor, nephrectomy 4 weeks later. Nephrectomy followed 15 Gy stereotactic body radiation by 4 weeks. Serial blood draws occurred at baseline and 2 and 4 weeks post-SBRT. The sample was blood, taken from a patient whose treatment included radiotherapy and nephrectomy. This sequence originates from a woman aged 50 to 60 with renal cell carcinoma.

The DNA of the CDR3 is TGTGCCTGGACAAAGGACAGGGGATTCTTTGGCTACACCTTC. It yields the protein CAWTKDRGFFGYTF. The chain carries TRBV30 and TRBJ1-2; 9 nucleotides align to TRBD1. Trimming cost V 4 bases and J 7 bases; bases outside gene matches: 10. This CDR3 spans 14 amino acids. Germline V gene lookup returns CDR1 GTSNPN and CDR2 SVGIG (reference sequence). Combining the CDR3 with reference TRBV30 and TRBJ1-2 gives the whole variable domain SQTIHQWPATLVQPVGSPLSLECTVEGTSNPNLYWYRQAAGRGLQLLFYSVGIGQISSEVPQNLSASRPQDRQFILSSKKLLLSDSGFYLCAWTKDRGFFGYTFGSGTRLTVV.